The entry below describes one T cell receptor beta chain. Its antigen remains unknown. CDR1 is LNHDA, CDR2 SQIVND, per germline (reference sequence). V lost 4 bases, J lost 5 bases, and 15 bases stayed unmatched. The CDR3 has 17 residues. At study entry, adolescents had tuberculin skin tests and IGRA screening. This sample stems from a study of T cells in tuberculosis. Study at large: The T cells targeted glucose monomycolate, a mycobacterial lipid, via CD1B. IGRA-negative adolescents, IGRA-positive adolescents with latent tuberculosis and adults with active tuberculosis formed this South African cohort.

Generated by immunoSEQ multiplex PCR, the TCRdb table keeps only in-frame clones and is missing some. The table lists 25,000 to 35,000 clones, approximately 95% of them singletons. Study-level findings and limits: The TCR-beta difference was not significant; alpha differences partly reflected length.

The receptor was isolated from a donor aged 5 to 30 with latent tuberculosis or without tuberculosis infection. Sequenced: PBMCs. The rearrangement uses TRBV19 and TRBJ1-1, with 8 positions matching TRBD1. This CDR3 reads CASSTGGRGFKGTEAFF. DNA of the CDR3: TGTGCCAGTAGTACAGGGGGCAGGGGTTTTAAGGGGACTGAAGCTTTCTTT.